Here is one T cell receptor beta chain with its context. This receptor's antigen is unknown. The record has no base qualities; no much larger clone is one base away. This entry comes from a study of blood T cell repertoires in COVID-19 (dated by TCRdb to about 2020). A note on the overall study: The collaborator samples originated in the United States, Italy and Spain and spanned the acute and convalescent phases of COVID-19. A de-identified subject ID, COVID-19 status, age in years and sex were almost always included in the sample metadata. The repertoires were made available in a free public database intended to serve as a resource for research on the immune response to SARS-CoV-2. Where HLA class I and class II types were available, the types were taken from metadata supplied by the sample provider, not from assay-based typing. Samples came from the ongoing ImmuneRACE study (first 160 participants) plus 1,254 subjects from 6 global collaborators. The dataset comprised deeply sampled blood TCRbeta repertoires from subjects exposed to, actively infected with, or recovered from COVID-19. The prospective study material was composed of cDNA or gDNA derived from T cells, B-cell-depleted T cells, or PBMCs.

V is shortened by 0 bases, J by 6 bases, and the region joining them spans 13 bases. CDR1 and CDR2 are drawn from the germline V gene: MNHGY, SVAAGI. Measured from the cysteine to the phenylalanine, the CDR3 is 15 residues long. CDR3 DNA only is kept here, 45 bases in frame from base 1. The immunoSEQ Assay, a bias-controlled multiplex PCR, was used to amplify TCRbeta CDR3 regions from genomic DNA. The authors' analysis ran thus. Nucleated cell counts per sample were estimated from amplification of reference gene primers within the assay. To quantify the absolute abundance of each unique TCRbeta CDR3 rearrangement, sequence reads were collapsed and filtered. For each sample, productive Simpson clonality was calculated by taking the square root of Simpson's diversity index across productive rearrangements. What TCRdb holds here is the immuneACCESS table cut down to in-frame rearrangements. Part of the clones is not present; checked against another copy, under half of the missing clones reflect an unresolved V gene, and the others are unexplained. V, J and clone size reflect that table, while D and trimming were determined from the DNA. The sample contains under 450,000 clones, 86% of them found a single time. The ten largest clones add up to roughly 7.2% of the sample.

At one collaborating source in Seattle, patients were enrolled during active infection and were followed longitudinally through the course of disease. Collaborating institutions collected whole blood in K2EDTA tubes following their own protocols. For TCRbeta analysis, collaborators shipped samples in one of three forms: frozen whole blood, isolated PBMCs, or DNA extracted from either of those sample types. Broader findings and caveats from the paper: How much clinical and demographic metadata was included differed by source and by participant, and the metadata was provided uncurated.

Sequencing was done on a sample of peripheral blood. The sequence joins TRBV6-9 to TRBJ2-3; the D gene remains uncertain. This clonotype was sampled from a woman in her sixties with COVID-19, enrolled during active disease. The sequence in DNA is TGTGCCAGCAGTTATTCGGCCCTCCCCTCGGATACGCAGTATTTT. It translates as CASSYSALPSDTQYF.